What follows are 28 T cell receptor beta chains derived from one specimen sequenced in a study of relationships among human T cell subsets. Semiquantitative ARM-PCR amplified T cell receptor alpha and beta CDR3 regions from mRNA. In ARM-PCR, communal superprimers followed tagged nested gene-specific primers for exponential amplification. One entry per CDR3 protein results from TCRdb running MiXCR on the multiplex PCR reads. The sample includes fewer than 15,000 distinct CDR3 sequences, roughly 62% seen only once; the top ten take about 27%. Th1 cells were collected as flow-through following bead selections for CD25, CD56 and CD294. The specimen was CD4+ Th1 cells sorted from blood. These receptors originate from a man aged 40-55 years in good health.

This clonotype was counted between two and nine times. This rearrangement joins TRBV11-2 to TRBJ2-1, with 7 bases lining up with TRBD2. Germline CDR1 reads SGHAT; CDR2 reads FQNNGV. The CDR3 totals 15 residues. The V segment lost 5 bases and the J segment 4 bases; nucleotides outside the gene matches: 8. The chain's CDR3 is CASSTRLARYNEQFF. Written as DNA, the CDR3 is TGTGCCAGCAGCACCCGACTAGCCAGGTACAATGAGCAGTTCTTC.

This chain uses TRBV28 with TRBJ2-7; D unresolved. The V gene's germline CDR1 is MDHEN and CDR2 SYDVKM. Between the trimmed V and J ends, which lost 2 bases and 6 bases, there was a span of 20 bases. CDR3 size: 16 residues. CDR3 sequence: CASSLEADTSTTEQYF. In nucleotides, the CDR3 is TGTGCCAGCAGTTTAGAGGCGGATACCTCCACTACCGAGCAGTACTTC.

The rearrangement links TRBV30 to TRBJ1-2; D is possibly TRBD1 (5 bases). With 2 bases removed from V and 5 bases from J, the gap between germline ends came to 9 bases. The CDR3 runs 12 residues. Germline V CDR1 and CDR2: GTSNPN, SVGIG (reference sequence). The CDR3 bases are TGTGCCTGGAGTCCGGGACGGTATGGCTACACCTTC. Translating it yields CAWSPGRYGYTF.

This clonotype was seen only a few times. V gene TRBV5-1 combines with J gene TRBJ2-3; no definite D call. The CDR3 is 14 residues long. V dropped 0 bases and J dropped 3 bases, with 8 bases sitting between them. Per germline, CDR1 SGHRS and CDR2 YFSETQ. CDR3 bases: TGCGCCAGCAGCTTGGCTACAGCGACAGATACGCAGTATTTT. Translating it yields CASSLATATDTQYF.

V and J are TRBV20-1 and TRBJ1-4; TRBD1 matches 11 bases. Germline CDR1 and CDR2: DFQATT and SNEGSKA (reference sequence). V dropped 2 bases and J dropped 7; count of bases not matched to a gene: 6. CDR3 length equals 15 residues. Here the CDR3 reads CSARRPGTGGEKLFF. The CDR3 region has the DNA TGCAGTGCTAGACGGCCCGGGACAGGGGGTGAAAAACTGTTTTTT.

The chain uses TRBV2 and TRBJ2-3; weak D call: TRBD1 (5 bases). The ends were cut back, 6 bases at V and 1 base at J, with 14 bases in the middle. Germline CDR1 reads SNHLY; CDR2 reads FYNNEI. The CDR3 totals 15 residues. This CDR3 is CASRVDSLGTDTQYF. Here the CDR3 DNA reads TGTGCCAGCAGAGTAGACAGTCTGGGCACAGATACGCAGTATTTT.

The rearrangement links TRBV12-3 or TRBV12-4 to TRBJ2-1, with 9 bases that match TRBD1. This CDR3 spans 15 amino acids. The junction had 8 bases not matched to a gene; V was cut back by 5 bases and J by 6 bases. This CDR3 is CASSPGTGYSNEQFF. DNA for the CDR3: TGTGCCAGCAGTCCCGGGACAGGGTATAGCAATGAGCAGTTCTTC.

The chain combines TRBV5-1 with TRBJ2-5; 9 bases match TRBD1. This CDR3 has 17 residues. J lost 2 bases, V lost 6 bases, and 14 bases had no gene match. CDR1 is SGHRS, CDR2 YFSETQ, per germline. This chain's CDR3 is CASNPTGGQSGQETQYF. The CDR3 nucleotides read TGCGCCAGCAATCCGACAGGGGGTCAAAGTGGGCAAGAGACCCAGTACTTC. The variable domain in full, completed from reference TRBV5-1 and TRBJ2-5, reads KAGVTQTPRYLIKTRGQQVTLSCSPISGHRSVSWYQQTPGQGLQFLFEYFSETQRNKGNFPGRFSGRQFSNSRSEMNVSTLELGDSALYLCASNPTGGQSGQETQYFGPGTRLLVL.

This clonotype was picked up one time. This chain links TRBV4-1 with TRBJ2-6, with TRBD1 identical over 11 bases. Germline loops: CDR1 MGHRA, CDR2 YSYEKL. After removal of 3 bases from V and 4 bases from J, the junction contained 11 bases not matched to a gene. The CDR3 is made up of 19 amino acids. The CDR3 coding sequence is TGCGCCAGCAGCCAGTTTTCCGGGACAGGGGGGAGCGGGGCCAACGTCCTGACTTTC. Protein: CASSQFSGTGGSGANVLTF.

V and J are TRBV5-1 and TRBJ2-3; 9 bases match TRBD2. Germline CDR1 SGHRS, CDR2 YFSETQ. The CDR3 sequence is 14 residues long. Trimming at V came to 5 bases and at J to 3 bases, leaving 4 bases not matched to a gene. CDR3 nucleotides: TGCGCCAGCAGATTCCTAGCGGGGACAGATACGCAGTATTTT. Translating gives CASRFLAGTDTQYF.

The CDR3 coding sequence is TGTGCCAGCAGTTCTCAGGGCAAGGGCGGCTACACCTTC. Translated, it gives CASSSQGKGGYTF. The chain joins TRBV28 to TRBJ1-2, with D possibly matching TRBD1 (5 bases). V lost 4 bases to trimming and J lost 8 bases, with 14 bases between them. The CDR3 is 13 residues long. Per germline, CDR1 MDHEN and CDR2 SYDVKM.

DNA for the CDR3: TGTGCCAGCAGCTCCGCGGTTAGTTCGCTGGCTGAGCAGTTCTTC. Translating gives CASSSAVSSLAEQFF. V is TRBV12-3 or TRBV12-4 and J is TRBJ2-1; the D is unclear. CDR3 size: 15 residues. Trimming took off 6 bases at V and 9 bases at J, with 21 bases between the two ends.

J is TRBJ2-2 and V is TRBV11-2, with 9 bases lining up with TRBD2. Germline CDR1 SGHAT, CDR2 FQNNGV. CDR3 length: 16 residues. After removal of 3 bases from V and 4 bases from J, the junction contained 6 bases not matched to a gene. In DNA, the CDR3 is TGTGCCAGCAGCTTCGTCCTAGCGGGACCCACCGGGGAGCTGTTTTTT. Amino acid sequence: CASSFVLAGPTGELFF.

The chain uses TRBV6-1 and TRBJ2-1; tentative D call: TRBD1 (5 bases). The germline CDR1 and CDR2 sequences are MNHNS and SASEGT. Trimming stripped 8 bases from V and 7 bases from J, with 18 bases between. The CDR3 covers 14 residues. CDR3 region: CASPGQPDLNEQFF. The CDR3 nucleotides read TGTGCCAGCCCAGGGCAGCCGGATCTAAATGAGCAGTTCTTC.

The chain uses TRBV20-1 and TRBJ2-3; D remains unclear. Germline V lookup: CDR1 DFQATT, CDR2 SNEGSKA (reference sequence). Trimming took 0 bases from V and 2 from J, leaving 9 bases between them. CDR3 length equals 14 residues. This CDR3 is CSARDRRITDTQYF. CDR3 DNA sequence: TGCAGTGCTAGAGATCGTCGGATCACAGATACGCAGTATTTT.

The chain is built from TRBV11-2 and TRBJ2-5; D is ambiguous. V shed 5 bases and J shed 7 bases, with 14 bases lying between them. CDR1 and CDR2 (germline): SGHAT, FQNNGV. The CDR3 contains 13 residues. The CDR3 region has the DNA TGTGCCAGCAGCAACTTGGACCCCTGGACCCAGTACTTC. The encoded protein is CASSNLDPWTQYF.

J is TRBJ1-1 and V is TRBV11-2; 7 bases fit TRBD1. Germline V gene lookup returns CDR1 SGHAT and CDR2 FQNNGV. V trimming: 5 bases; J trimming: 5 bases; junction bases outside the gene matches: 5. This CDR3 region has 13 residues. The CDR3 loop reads CASSEGQTTEAFF. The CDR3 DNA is TGTGCCAGCAGCGAGGGACAGACTACTGAAGCTTTCTTT.

The CDR3 sequence is CASSQDPRDAEAFF. For the CDR3, the DNA is TGTGCCAGCAGCCAAGATCCCAGGGACGCTGAAGCTTTCTTT. This rearrangement joins TRBV14 to TRBJ1-1, with D tentatively TRBD1 (5 bases). The V end was cut by 0 bases, the J end by 6 bases, with 11 bases between. CDR3 length equals 14 residues. In germline, CDR1 is SGHDN, CDR2 FVKESK.

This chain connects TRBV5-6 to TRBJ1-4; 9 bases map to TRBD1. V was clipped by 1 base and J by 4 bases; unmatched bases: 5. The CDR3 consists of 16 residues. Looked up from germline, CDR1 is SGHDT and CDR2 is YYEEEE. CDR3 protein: CASSLTGGLYNEKLFF. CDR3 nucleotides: TGTGCCAGCAGCTTGACAGGGGGCCTTTATAATGAAAAACTGTTTTTT.

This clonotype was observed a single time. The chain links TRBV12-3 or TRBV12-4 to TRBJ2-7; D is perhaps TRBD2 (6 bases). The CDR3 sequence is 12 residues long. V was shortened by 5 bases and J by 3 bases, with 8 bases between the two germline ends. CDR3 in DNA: TGTGCCAGCAGTAGACTAGTCTACGAGCAGTACTTC. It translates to CASSRLVYEQYF.

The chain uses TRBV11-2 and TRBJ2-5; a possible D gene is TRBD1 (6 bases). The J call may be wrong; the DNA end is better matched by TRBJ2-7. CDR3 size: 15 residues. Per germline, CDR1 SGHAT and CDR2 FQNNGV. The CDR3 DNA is TGTGCCAGCAGCTCCAAGGCCAGGGGAAACTACGAGCAGTACTTC. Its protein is CASSSKARGNYEQYF.

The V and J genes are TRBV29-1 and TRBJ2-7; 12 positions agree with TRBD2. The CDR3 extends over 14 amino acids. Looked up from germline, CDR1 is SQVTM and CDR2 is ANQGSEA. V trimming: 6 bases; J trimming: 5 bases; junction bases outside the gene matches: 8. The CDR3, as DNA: TGCAGCGTAATCGGACTAGCGGGATTGGACGAGCAGTACTTC. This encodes CSVIGLAGLDEQYF.

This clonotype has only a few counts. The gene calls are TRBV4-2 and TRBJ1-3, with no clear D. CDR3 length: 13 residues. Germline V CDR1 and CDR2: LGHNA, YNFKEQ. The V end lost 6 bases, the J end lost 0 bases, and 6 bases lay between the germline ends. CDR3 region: CASRASSGNTIYF. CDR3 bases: TGTGCCAGCAGAGCCAGCTCTGGAAACACCATATATTTT.

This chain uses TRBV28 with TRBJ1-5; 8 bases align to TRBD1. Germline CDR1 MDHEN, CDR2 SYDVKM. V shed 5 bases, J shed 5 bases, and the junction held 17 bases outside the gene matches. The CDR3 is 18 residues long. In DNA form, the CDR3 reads TGTGCCAGCAGTCCTCAACCTGGACAGGGAGTGTCGGATCAGCCCCAGCATTTT. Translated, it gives CASSPQPGQGVSDQPQHF.

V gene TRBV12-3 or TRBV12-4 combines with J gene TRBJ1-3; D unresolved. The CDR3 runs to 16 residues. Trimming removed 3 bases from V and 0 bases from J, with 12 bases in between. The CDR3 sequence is CASSFGGPNSGNTIYF. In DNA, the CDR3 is TGTGCCAGCAGTTTCGGAGGTCCCAACTCTGGAAACACCATATATTTT.

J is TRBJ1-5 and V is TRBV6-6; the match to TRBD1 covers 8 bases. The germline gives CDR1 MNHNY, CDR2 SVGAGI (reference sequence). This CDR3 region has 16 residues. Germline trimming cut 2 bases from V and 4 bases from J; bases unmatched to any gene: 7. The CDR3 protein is CASSYARGLDNQPQHF. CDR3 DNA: TGTGCCAGCAGTTACGCCAGGGGGCTCGATAATCAGCCCCAGCATTTT.

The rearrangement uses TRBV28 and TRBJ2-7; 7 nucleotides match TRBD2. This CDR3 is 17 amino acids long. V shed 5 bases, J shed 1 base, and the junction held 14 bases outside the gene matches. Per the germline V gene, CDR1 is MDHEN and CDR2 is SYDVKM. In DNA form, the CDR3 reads TGTGCCAGCAGTCTCCCCGGGACTAAACGTTGGTCCTACGAGCAGTACTTC. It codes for CASSLPGTKRWSYEQYF.

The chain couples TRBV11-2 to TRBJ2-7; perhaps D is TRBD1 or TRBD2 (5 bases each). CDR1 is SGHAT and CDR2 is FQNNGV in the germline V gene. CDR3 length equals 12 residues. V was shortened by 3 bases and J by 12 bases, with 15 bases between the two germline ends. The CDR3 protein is CASSFPGTERYF. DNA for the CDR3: TGTGCCAGCAGCTTCCCCGGGACCGAACGGTACTTC.